These 3 T cell receptor beta chains were all obtained from the same sample, sequenced in a study of shared clonotypes between healthy human individuals. Using immunoSEQ multiplex PCR, the repertoire was profiled, and TCRdb retains in-frame clones only, with some absent. The sample yields 1,100,000 or so clones, more than 75% seen once. Sequenced: memory CD4+ T cells from PBMCs. Documented subset: CD45RA-negative fraction. These TCRs come from a man younger than 30 in good health. Some clones in this sample may be carry-over from other donors' samples.

This clone showed up many times. The chain couples TRBV4-1 to TRBJ2-5; 11 bases are a match to TRBD1. The CDR3 runs to 12 residues. Germline-derived CDR1 and CDR2 are MGHRA and YSYEKL. J was trimmed by 10 bases and V by 4 bases; bases with no gene match: 2. The CDR3 sequence: CASSRGTGGQYF. Written as DNA, the CDR3 is TGCGCCAGCAGCCGAGGGACAGGGGGCCAGTACTTC.

The CDR3 DNA reads as TGTGCCAGCACCATGAATCGTGGAACTGGGGCCAACGTCCTGACTTTC. This codes for CASTMNRGTGANVLTF. The J gene is TRBJ2-6, the V gene TRBV5-4, with unresolved D. Germline-derived CDR1 and CDR2 are SGHNT and YYREEE (reference sequence). The V end was cut by 6 bases, the J end by 2 bases, with 15 bases between. The CDR3 is 16 residues long.

The chain recombines TRBV7-8 with TRBJ1-1; D not resolved. This CDR3 contains 13 residues. V was trimmed by 3 bases and J by 3 bases, leaving 8 bases between them. Germline-derived CDR1 and CDR2 are SGHVS and FQNEAQ. As DNA, the CDR3 is TGTGCCAGCAGCTTCTACTGGGACACTGAAGCTTTCTTT. It codes for CASSFYWDTEAFF.